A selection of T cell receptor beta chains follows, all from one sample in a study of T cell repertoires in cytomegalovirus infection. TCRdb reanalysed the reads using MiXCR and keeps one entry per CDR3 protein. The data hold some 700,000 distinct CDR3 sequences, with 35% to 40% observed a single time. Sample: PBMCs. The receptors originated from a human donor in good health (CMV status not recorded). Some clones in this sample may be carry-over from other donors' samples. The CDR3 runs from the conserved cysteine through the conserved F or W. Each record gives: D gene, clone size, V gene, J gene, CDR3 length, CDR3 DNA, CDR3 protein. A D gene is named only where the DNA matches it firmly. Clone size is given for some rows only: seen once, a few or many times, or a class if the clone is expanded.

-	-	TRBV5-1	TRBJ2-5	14	TGCGCCAGCAGCGATCGGGGCCTAGGGGAGACCCAGTACTTC	CASSDRGLGETQYF
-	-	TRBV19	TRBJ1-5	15	TGTGCCAGTAGTCCCTGGGGGCTGAGCAATCAGCCCCAGCATTTT	CASSPWGLSNQPQHF
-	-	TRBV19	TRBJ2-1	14	TGTGCCAGTAGTAGACCTCAGGGGGGTATTGAGCAGTTCTTC	CASSRPQGGIEQFF
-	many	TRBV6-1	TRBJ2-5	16	TGTGCCAGCAGGCCGGGCGGACATCAACTGGGAGAGACCCAGTACTTC	CASRPGGHQLGETQYF
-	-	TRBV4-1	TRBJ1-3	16	TGCGCCAGCAGCCAGGAACCAGAACGGGCTGGAAACACCATATATTTT	CASSQEPERAGNTIYF
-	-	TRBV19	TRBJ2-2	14	TGTGCCAGTAGTATGGGGACCCGCACCGGGGAGCTGTTTTTT	CASSMGTRTGELFF
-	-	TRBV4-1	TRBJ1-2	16	TGCGCCAGCAGCTCTACTGTCCGGGGCCAGAACTATGGCTACACCTTC	CASSSTVRGQNYGYTF
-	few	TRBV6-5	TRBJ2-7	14	TGTGCCAGCAATCGACAACAGGGAGACTACGAGCAGTACTTC	CASNRQQGDYEQYF
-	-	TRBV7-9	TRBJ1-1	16	TGTGCCAGCAGATCCGGGACATCCCGTTTGGACACTGAAGCTTTCTTT	CASRSGTSRLDTEAFF
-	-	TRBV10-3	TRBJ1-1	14	TGTGCCATCAGTGAGGGACAGCCGCCCACTGAAGCTTTCTTT	CAISEGQPPTEAFF
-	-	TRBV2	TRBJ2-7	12	TGTGCCAGCAAATTGGCTGTCTACGAGCAGTACTTC	CASKLAVYEQYF
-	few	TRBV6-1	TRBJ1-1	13	TGTGCCAGCAGTGGGGGACTTACGCCTGAAGCTTTCTTT	CASSGGLTPEAFF
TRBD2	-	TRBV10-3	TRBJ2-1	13	TGTGCCATCGAGACTAGCGGGAACAATGAGCAGTTCTTC	CAIETSGNNEQFF
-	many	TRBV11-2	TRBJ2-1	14	TGTGCCAGCAGCTTTGGACAGTCCTACAATGAGCAGTTCTTC	CASSFGQSYNEQFF
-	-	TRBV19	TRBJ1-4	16	TGTGCCAGTAGCCCTTATTATCAGGGAGGACCCGAAAAACTGTTTTTT	CASSPYYQGGPEKLFF
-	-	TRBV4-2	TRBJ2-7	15	TGTGCCAGCAGCCGAGAGACAGACCCCTCCTACGAGCAGTACTTC	CASSRETDPSYEQYF
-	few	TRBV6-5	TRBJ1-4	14	TGTGCCAGCAGTTCCGGGGGCGGTAATGAAAAACTGTTTTTT	CASSSGGGNEKLFF
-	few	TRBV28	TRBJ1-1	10	TGTGCCAGCAGTCGGCAGCAAGCTTTCTTT	CASSRQQAFF
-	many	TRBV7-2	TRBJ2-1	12	TGTGCCAGCAGCAGTCAGGGAACTGAGCAGTTCTTC	CASSSQGTEQFF
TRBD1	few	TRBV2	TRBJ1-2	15	TGTGCCAGCAGCTTGGGACAGGCGTTACTCTATGGCTACACCTTC	CASSLGQALLYGYTF
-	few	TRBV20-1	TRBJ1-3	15	TGCAGTGCTAGAGATCCCAAAGGGATCGGAAACACCATATATTTT	CSARDPKGIGNTIYF
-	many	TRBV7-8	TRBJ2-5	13	TGTGCCAGCAGCTTACCCCGGTCCGAGACCCAGTACTTC	CASSLPRSETQYF
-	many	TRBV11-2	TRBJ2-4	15	TGTGCCAGCAGCGAACAGGGAATAGCCAAAAACATTCAGTACTTC	CASSEQGIAKNIQYF
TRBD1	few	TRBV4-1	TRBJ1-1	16	TGCGCCAGCAGCCAAGAAGGACAGGTCAGGGGCACTGAAGCTTTCTTT	CASSQEGQVRGTEAFF
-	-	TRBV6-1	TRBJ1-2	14	TGTGCCAGCAGATGTGGCACGATTCACTATGGCTCCACCTTC	CASRCGTIHYGSTF
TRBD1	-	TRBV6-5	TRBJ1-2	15	TGTGCCAGCAGGTCTAGGACAGGCACAAACAGTGGCTACACCTTC	CASRSRTGTNSGYTF
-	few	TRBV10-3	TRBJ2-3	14	TGTGCCATCAGTGGAGGAGATCGCACAGATACGCAGTATTTT	CAISGGDRTDTQYF
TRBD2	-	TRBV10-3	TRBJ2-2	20	TGTGCCATCAGTGGTTCTGCGGGACTAGCGGGGGCCGCGAACACCGGGGAGCTGTTTTTT	CAISGSAGLAGAANTGELFF
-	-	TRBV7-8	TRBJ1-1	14	TGTGCCAGCAGCTTATCCGGCCAGGGCGCTGAAGCTTTCTTT	CASSLSGQGAEAFF
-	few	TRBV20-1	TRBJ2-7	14	TGCAGTGCCCGAAGGAGTGACTACTCCTACGAGCAGTACTTC	CSARRSDYSYEQYF
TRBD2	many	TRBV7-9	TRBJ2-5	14	TGTGCCAGCAGGCAACTAGCGGGAGCGGAGACCCAGTACTTC	CASRQLAGAETQYF
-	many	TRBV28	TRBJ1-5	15	TGTGCCAGCCTAAGCCGGGTTACAGATAATCAGCCCCAGCATTTT	CASLSRVTDNQPQHF
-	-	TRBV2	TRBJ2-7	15	TGTGCCAGCCGGCACCCCGGGTCCCGGGCTTACGAGCAGTACTTC	CASRHPGSRAYEQYF
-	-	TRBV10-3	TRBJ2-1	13	TGTGCCATCAGTGAGTCCTGGTACAATGAGCAGTTCTTC	CAISESWYNEQFF
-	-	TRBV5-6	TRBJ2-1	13	TGTGCCAGCAGCTTGGCTTCTTCCAATGAGCAGTTCTTC	CASSLASSNEQFF
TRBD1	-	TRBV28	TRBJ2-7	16	TGTGCCAGCAGTGGAAACGACAGGGGACAGGCCTACGAGCAGTACTTC	CASSGNDRGQAYEQYF
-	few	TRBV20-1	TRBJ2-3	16	TGCAGTGCTAGACCCAAAGGTCAGGAAGCCACAGATACGCAGTATTTT	CSARPKGQEATDTQYF
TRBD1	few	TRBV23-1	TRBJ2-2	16	TGCGCCAGCAGTCATCGGGACAGGGGGCGCACCGGGGAGCTGTTTTTT	CASSHRDRGRTGELFF
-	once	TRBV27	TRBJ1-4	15	TGTGCCAGCAGTTTATCCCGGGCCCTTAAGGAAAAACTGTTTTTT	CASSLSRALKEKLFF
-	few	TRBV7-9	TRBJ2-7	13	TGTGCCAGCAGCAGTGGAACCGTGGGCGAGCAGTACTTC	CASSSGTVGEQYF
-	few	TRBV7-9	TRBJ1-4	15	TGTGCCAGCAGCCCAGAGCTGGGTAGTAATGAAAAACTGTTTTTT	CASSPELGSNEKLFF
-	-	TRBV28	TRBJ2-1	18	TGTGCCAGCAGTTTATACTTCCGGGGGGCGGCTAAATACAATGAGCAGTTCTTC	CASSLYFRGAAKYNEQFF
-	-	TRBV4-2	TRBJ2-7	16	TGTGCCAGCAGCCAAGTGATCGGCTCTAGCGATTACGAGCAGTACTTC	CASSQVIGSSDYEQYF
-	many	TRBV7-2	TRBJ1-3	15	TGTGCCAGCAGCTCAAAGGAAGTTTCTGGAAACACCATATATTTT	CASSSKEVSGNTIYF
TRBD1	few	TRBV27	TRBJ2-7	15	TGTGCCAGCAGGGGTAAGAGGGGGCCCTCCTACGAGCAGTACTTC	CASRGKRGPSYEQYF
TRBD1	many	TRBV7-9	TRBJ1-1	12	TGTGCCAGCAGGGACAGGGAGGCTGAAGCTTTCTTT	CASRDREAEAFF